This TCR beta chain was identified in a study of Tregs in tolerant kidney transplant recipients. Study outcomes and limitations: The small number of patients limits these findings pending further validation.

Profiling relied on immunoSEQ multiplex PCR, and the TCRdb table lists in-frame clones only, not all of them. The sample includes 110,000 or so clones, around 94% of them seen just once. CDR1 SGHDT and CDR2 YYEEEE come from the germline V gene. The CDR3 contains 14 residues. V lost 4 bases, J lost 0 bases, and 11 bases lay in between. Notes on this clone: Its target is not known.

Sequencing used CD4+ T cells from blood. This sequence was found in a human donor in good health. The rearrangement uses TRBV5-6 and TRBJ2-7; D not resolved. CDR3 in amino acids: CASSTPGRSYEQYF. CDR3 DNA sequence: TGTGCCAGCAGCACCCCGGGCCGCTCCTACGAGCAGTACTTC. Using reference TRBV5-6 and TRBJ2-7 for the parts outside the CDR3, the full variable domain is DAGVTQSPTHLIKTRGQQVTLRCSPKSGHDTVSWYQQALGQGPQFIFQYYEEEERQRGNFPDRFSGHQFPNYSSELNVNALLLGDSALYLCASSTPGRSYEQYFGPGTRLTVT.